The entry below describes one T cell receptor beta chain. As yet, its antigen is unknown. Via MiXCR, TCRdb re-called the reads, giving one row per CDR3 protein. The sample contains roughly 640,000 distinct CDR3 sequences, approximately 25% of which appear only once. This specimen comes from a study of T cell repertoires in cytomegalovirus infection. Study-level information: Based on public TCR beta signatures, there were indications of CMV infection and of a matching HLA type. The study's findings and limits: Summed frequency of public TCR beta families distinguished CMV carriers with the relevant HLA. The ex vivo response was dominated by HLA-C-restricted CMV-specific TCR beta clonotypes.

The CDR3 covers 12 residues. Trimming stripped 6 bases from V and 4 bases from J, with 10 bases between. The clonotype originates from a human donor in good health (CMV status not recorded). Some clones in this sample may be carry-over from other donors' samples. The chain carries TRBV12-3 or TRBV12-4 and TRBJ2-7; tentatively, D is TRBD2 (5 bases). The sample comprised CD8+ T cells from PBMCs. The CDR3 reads CASSPGLYEQYF. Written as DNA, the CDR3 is TGTGCCAGCAGCCCGGGGTTATACGAGCAGTACTTC.